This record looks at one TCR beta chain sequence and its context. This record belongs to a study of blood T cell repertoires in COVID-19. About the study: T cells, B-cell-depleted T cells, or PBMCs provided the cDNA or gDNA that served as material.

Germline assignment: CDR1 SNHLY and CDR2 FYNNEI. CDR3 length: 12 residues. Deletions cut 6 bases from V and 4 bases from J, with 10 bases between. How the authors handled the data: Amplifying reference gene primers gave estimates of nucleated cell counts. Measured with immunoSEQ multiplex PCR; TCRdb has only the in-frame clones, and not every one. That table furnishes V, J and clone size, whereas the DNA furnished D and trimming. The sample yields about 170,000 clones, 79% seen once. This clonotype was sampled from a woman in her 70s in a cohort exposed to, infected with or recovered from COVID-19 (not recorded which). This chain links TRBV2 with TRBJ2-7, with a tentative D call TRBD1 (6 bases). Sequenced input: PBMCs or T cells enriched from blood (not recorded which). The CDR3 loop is CASSPRGYEQYF. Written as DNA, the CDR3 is TGTGCCAGCAGCCCCAGGGGTTACGAGCAGTACTTC.